In this sample, the clone carrying this TCR beta chain turned up once. This sample stems from a study of blood T cell repertoires in COVID-19. Study-wide background: Researchers got acute and convalescent COVID-19 samples from the United States, Italy and Spain.

Trimming left V 2 bases short and J 4 bases short, with 11 bases between. Per the germline V gene, CDR1 is SEHNR and CDR2 is FQNEAQ (reference sequence). This CDR3 is 15 amino acids long. Libraries were prepared by immunoSEQ multiplex PCR; TCRdb keeps only in-frame clonotypes and omits some of them. The repertoire holds 65,000 to 90,000 clones, with about 84% as singletons. This clonotype was obtained from a man in his fifties or sixties with active COVID-19. The chain carries TRBV7-9 and TRBJ2-2, with D perhaps matching TRBD2 (6 bases). The sample consisted of peripheral blood. The DNA for the CDR3 is TGTGCCAGCAGCTTAAATGCGGGGCTCACCGGGGAGCTGTTTTTT. It codes for CASSLNAGLTGELFF.